The present T cell receptor (beta chain) was sequenced within a study of technical replicates of blood from a handful of donors (dated by TCRdb to 2015 to 2018). The junction shows trimming of 0 bases on V and 4 bases on J, and the gene matches do not reach 11 bases of it. CDR1 and CDR2, looked up from the germline V gene (reference sequence), are MNHEY and SMNVEV. Including cysteine and phenylalanine, the CDR3 has 18 amino acids. The sequence is cut down to CDR3 DNA, 54 bases in frame from base 1. The library was produced with the immunoSEQ multiplex PCR assay. TCRdb obtained this table from immuneACCESS and retained in-frame rearrangements with V and J assigned. These tables miss some clones; where compared with another copy, unresolved V genes account for less than half of the shortfall, and the remainder is unexplained. The sample records 72,000 or so clones, 92% of which are singletons. 0.42% of the sample is in the top ten clones.

This clone was found once. This clone's antigen is unknown. Base qualities are missing; no much larger clone stands one base away. What was sequenced was T cells isolated from PBMCs. This chain is built from TRBV27 and TRBJ1-5, and TRBD1 matches 8 of the central bases. The sequence was collected from a human donor in good health. The nucleotide sequence is given as TGTGCCAGCAGTTTATCCACCGGGACAGGTCGTTTAAATCAGCCCCAGCATTTT. Translated, it reads CASSLSTGTGRLNQPQHF.